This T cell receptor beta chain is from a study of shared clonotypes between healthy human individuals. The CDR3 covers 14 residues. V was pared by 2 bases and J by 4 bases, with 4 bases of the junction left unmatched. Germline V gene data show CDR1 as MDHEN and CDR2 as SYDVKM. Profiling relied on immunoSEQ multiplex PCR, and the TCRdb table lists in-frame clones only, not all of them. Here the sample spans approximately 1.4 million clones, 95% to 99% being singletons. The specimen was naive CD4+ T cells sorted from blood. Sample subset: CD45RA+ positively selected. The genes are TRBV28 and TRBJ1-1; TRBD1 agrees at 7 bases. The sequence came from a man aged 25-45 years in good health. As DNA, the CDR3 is TGTGCCAGCAGTTTACGGGCAGGGGGCACTGAAGCTTTCTTT. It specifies CASSLRAGGTEAFF.